A single sample gave rise to the 28 T cell receptor beta chains below, sequenced in a study of blood T cell repertoires in COVID-19. Clones were sequenced by immunoSEQ multiplex PCR, and TCRdb holds only the in-frame ones, with some missing. The sample consists of about 200,000 clones, more than 85% of them appearing once. The specimen was peripheral blood. The receptors derive from a man in his sixties with acute or convalescent COVID-19.

V gene TRBV5-4 combines with J gene TRBJ2-5; TRBD1 matches 11 bases. V was pared by 0 bases and J by 2 bases, with 6 bases of the junction left unmatched. Germline V gives CDR1 SGHNT, CDR2 YYREEE (reference sequence). CDR3 length equals 17 residues. In nucleotides, the CDR3 is TGTGCCAGCAGCTTGGCCGTGGGGACAGGGGGACAAGAGACCCAGTACTTC. This sequence encodes CASSLAVGTGGQETQYF.

The J gene is TRBJ1-3, the V gene TRBV7-8; 9 bases are a match to TRBD1. CDR1 SGHVS and CDR2 FQNEAQ come from the germline V gene. The CDR3 covers 17 residues. With V trimmed by 1 base and J by 4 bases, 8 bases remained unmatched. As DNA, the CDR3 is TGTGCCAGCAGCTTAGTGATCCGGGACAGGGCCGGAAACACCATATATTTT. Its translation is CASSLVIRDRAGNTIYF.

The J gene is TRBJ2-7, the V gene TRBV2; 8 nucleotides agree with TRBD1. CDR3 length: 14 amino acids. Germline V CDR1 and CDR2: SNHLY, FYNNEI. With 6 bases clipped from V and 2 bases from J, the junction kept 6 bases outside the gene matches. The chain's CDR3 is CASREGQVTYEQYF. DNA of the CDR3: TGTGCCAGCAGGGAGGGACAGGTAACCTACGAGCAGTACTTC.

In its sample, this clone was seen a few times. The chain couples TRBV4-1 to TRBJ1-5; 8 bases map to TRBD1. The CDR3 contains 16 residues. Germline-derived CDR1 and CDR2 are MGHRA and YSYEKL. After removal of 2 bases from V and 6 bases from J, the junction contained 9 bases not matched to a gene. The CDR3 spells CASSQSPGGMGQPQHF. The DNA of the CDR3 is TGCGCCAGCAGCCAATCCCCAGGGGGCATGGGTCAGCCCCAGCATTTT.

The V and J genes are TRBV7-6 and TRBJ2-2; 7 bases line up with TRBD2. V lost 3 bases to trimming and J lost 2 bases; unmatched junction nucleotides: 12. The length of the CDR3 is 18 residues. Germline-derived CDR1 and CDR2 are SGHVS and FNYEAQ. The CDR3 coding sequence is TGTGCCAGCAGCTTTGGGGCAATTGGGGACTATAACACCGGGGAGCTGTTTTTT. Encoded protein: CASSFGAIGDYNTGELFF.

The genes are TRBV19 and TRBJ1-5, with D perhaps TRBD1 (5 bases). Germline CDR1 LNHDA, CDR2 SQIVND (reference sequence). V was pared by 5 bases and J by 11 bases, with 19 bases between. The CDR3 extends over 14 amino acids. CDR3 sequence: CASSDGPGVQAQHF. The CDR3 bases are TGTGCCAGTAGTGACGGGCCGGGGGTCCAGGCCCAGCATTTT. Complete variable domain (other parts from reference TRBV19 and TRBJ1-5): DGGITQSPKYLFRKEGQNVTLSCEQNLNHDAMYWYRQDPGQGLRLIYYSQIVNDFQKGDIAEGYSVSREKKESFPLTVTSAQKNPTAFYLCASSDGPGVQAQHFGDGTRLSIL.

The rearrangement links TRBV28 to TRBJ1-2, with 11 bases that match TRBD1. The V gene end was trimmed by 4 bases and the J gene end by 6 bases; junction bases not matched to a gene: 10. Germline-derived CDR1 and CDR2 are MDHEN and SYDVKM. The CDR3 runs 16 residues. Written as DNA, the CDR3 is TGTGCCAGCAGTTCCCCCGGACAGGGGGCGCGGAATGGCTACACCTTC. Its translation: CASSSPGQGARNGYTF.

The chain is built from TRBV5-1 and TRBJ2-7; a weak D match, TRBD2 (5 bases). CDR1 is SGHRS and CDR2 is YFSETQ in the germline V gene. Trimming removed 0 bases from V and 0 bases from J, with 13 bases in between. CDR3 length: 16 residues. For the CDR3, the DNA is TGCGCCAGCAGCTTGGTAGGGCGGACTTTCTCCTACGAGCAGTACTTC. Translating it yields CASSLVGRTFSYEQYF.

The rearrangement joins TRBV28 to TRBJ2-1, with TRBD1 identical over 10 bases. This CDR3 has 17 residues. Germline V gene data show CDR1 as MDHEN and CDR2 as SYDVKM. V lost 1 base and J lost 7; bases outside the gene matches: 10. In nucleotides, the CDR3 is TGTGCCAGCAGTTTATTTCTTTGGGACAGGGGTAAGAATGAGCAGTTCTTC. Translating gives CASSLFLWDRGKNEQFF.

V gene TRBV7-8 combines with J gene TRBJ2-5; D is unresolved. This CDR3 is 16 amino acids long. Germline V gene data show CDR1 as SGHVS and CDR2 as FQNEAQ. Trimming removed 5 bases at V and 5 bases at J, with 21 bases between. The chain's CDR3 is CASSRERLIAVETQYF. The CDR3 bases are TGTGCCAGCAGCCGAGAGAGACTGATAGCTGTCGAGACCCAGTACTTC.

The chain couples TRBV5-4 to TRBJ2-5, with TRBD1 identical over 7 bases. The CDR3 is made up of 14 amino acids. V was clipped by 3 bases and J by 1 base; unmatched bases: 3. CDR1 SGHNT and CDR2 YYREEE come from the germline V gene (reference sequence). The CDR3: CASSSGQSQETQYF. CDR3 coding DNA: TGTGCCAGCAGCTCGGGACAGAGCCAAGAGACCCAGTACTTC.

V is TRBV4-2 and J is TRBJ1-1; TRBD1 might be the D (5 bases). Germline-derived CDR1 and CDR2 are LGHNA and YNFKEQ. This CDR3 contains 14 residues. V was cut by 3 bases and J by 4 bases, with 12 bases left in between. CDR3 coding DNA: TGTGCCAGCAGCCAGGTGGGGGGGAGCACTGAAGCTTTCTTT. It encodes CASSQVGGSTEAFF.

The DNA for the CDR3 is TGCGCCAGCAGCCTGGGGACTAGCGGGGGGGCGGTCCAAGAGACCCAGTACTTC. It codes for CASSLGTSGGAVQETQYF. The gene calls are TRBV5-1 and TRBJ2-5; 16 nucleotides agree with TRBD2. Germline CDR1 reads SGHRS; CDR2 reads YFSETQ. Trimming at V came to 4 bases and at J to 1 base, leaving 7 bases not matched to a gene. This CDR3 comprises 18 residues.

V usage is TRBV5-4 and J usage is TRBJ2-3; TRBD2 agrees at 13 bases. The ends lost 1 base at V and 5 bases at J; junction bases unmatched: 4. CDR1 and CDR2 (germline): SGHNT, YYREEE (reference sequence). This CDR3 spans 16 amino acids. The CDR3 protein is CASSLTSGGGLDTQYF. Here the CDR3 DNA reads TGTGCCAGCAGCTTGACTAGCGGGGGGGGGTTAGATACGCAGTATTTT. The full variable domain, completed using reference TRBV5-4 and TRBJ2-3, is ETGVTQSPTHLIKTRGQQVTLRCSSQSGHNTVSWYQQALGQGPQFIFQYYREEENGRGNFPPRFSGLQFPNYSSELNVNALELDDSALYLCASSLTSGGGLDTQYFGPGTRLTVL.

This rearrangement joins TRBV5-1 to TRBJ2-3, with D maybe TRBD1 (5 bases). V lost 2 bases and J 4 bases, leaving 11 bases between the germline ends. The CDR3 contains 14 residues. Germline V gives CDR1 SGHRS, CDR2 YFSETQ. The CDR3 loop reads CASSFAQGPDTQYF. CDR3 in DNA: TGCGCCAGCAGCTTCGCCCAGGGCCCAGATACGCAGTATTTT. The full variable domain, with the rest looked up from reference TRBV5-1 and TRBJ2-3, is KAGVTQTPRYLIKTRGQQVTLSCSPISGHRSVSWYQQTPGQGLQFLFEYFSETQRNKGNFPGRFSGRQFSNSRSEMNVSTLELGDSALYLCASSFAQGPDTQYFGPGTRLTVL.

The CDR3 sequence: CASSILPGGYTGELFF. The CDR3 coding sequence is TGTGCCAGTAGTATATTACCAGGGGGCTACACCGGGGAGCTGTTTTTT. The V call is TRBV19, the J call TRBJ2-2; 8 nucleotides agree with TRBD1. This CDR3 is 16 amino acids long. CDR1 and CDR2 (germline): LNHDA, SQIVND (reference sequence). Germline trimming cut 2 bases from V and 3 bases from J; bases unmatched to any gene: 5.

This clone was counted a few times. Other nucleotide sequences from this sample produce the same CDR3. The chain is built from TRBV7-2 and TRBJ2-3; TRBD1 matches at 7 bases. In germline, CDR1 is SGHTA, CDR2 FQGNSA. This CDR3 is built from 15 residues. V was clipped by 2 bases and J by 1 base; unmatched bases: 3. The CDR3 here is CASSLTGVGTDTQYF. As DNA, the CDR3 is TGTGCCAGCAGCTTAACAGGGGTGGGCACAGATACGCAGTATTTT. Based on the CDR3 plus reference TRBV7-2 and TRBJ2-3, the full variable domain is GAGVSQSPSNKVTEKGKDVELRCDPISGHTALYWYRQSLGQGLEFLIYFQGNSAPDKSGLPSDRFSAERTGGSVSTLTIQRTQQEDSAVYLCASSLTGVGTDTQYFGPGTRLTVL.

The chain is built from TRBV4-2 and TRBJ1-1, with 10 bases fitting TRBD1. CDR1 LGHNA and CDR2 YNFKEQ come from the germline V gene. This CDR3 has 18 amino acids. V was clipped by 0 bases and J by 1 base; unmatched bases: 8. DNA for the CDR3: TGTGCCAGCAGCCAAGACCTGACAGGGGGCGGGAAGAACACTGAAGCTTTCTTT. Its protein product is CASSQDLTGGGKNTEAFF.

The chain joins TRBV3-1 (or the pseudogene TRBV3-2) to TRBJ2-7; possibly TRBD2 for D (6 bases). Germline V gene sequence: CDR1 LGHDT, CDR2 YNNKEL (reference sequence). CDR3 length equals 16 residues. Trimming shortened V by 4 bases and J by 3 bases, and 19 bases separated the two germline ends. The CDR3 sequence is CASSRSWRGRGYEQYF. CDR3 DNA sequence: TGTGCCAGCAGCCGCTCCTGGCGGGGCCGCGGCTACGAGCAGTACTTC.

This sequence joins TRBV10-1 and TRBJ1-1, with a tentative D call TRBD1 (5 bases). The germline V gene encodes CDR1 WNHNN and CDR2 SYGVQD (reference sequence). The CDR3 runs 11 residues. V was shortened by 4 bases and J by 8 bases, with 8 bases between the two germline ends. CDR3 coding DNA: TGCGCCAGCAGTGCCGGACAAGAAGCTTTCTTT. It encodes CASSAGQEAFF.

V gene TRBV10-3 combines with J gene TRBJ2-4; possibly TRBD2 for D (6 bases). Per germline, CDR1 ENHRY and CDR2 SYGVKD. The ends were cut back, 3 bases at V and 3 bases at J, with 18 bases in the middle. This CDR3 has 17 residues. Written as DNA, the CDR3 is TGTGCCATCAGTGATCCCGGGCGGGGTGGGGGCAAAAACATTCAGTACTTC. This sequence encodes CAISDPGRGGGKNIQYF.

This clone has just a few counts. The J gene is TRBJ1-5, the V gene TRBV7-3; D uncertain. The germline gives CDR1 SGHTA, CDR2 FQGTGA. This CDR3 is built from 13 residues. The V end lost 0 bases, the J end lost 7 bases, and 7 bases lay between the germline ends. CDR3 sequence reads: CASSLTRAQPQHF. The DNA for the CDR3 is TGTGCCAGCAGCTTAACGCGGGCCCAGCCCCAGCATTTT.

V usage is TRBV9 and J usage is TRBJ2-2; weak D call: TRBD1 (5 bases). V was trimmed by 2 bases and J by 0 bases, leaving 8 bases between them. Germline V lookup: CDR1 SGDLS, CDR2 YYNGEE. The CDR3 is made up of 15 amino acids. Written as DNA, the CDR3 is TGTGCCAGCAGCGTTAGGGGTTCGAACACCGGGGAGCTGTTTTTT. It translates to CASSVRGSNTGELFF.

The chain has TRBV6-2 or TRBV6-3 and TRBJ1-6; D is unclear. The CDR3 spans 14 residues. From germline, CDR1 is MNHEY and CDR2 SVGEGT. The V gene lost 5 bases and the J gene lost 7 bases, with 12 bases spanning the gap. CDR3 sequence: CASSGQTQNSPLHF. The CDR3 bases are TGTGCCAGCAGTGGTCAGACTCAGAATTCACCCCTCCACTTT.

The chain carries TRBV10-3 and TRBJ2-7, with D maybe TRBD1 (7 bases). V lost 3 bases and J lost 2, with 17 bases in between. This CDR3 is built from 16 residues. Germline loops: CDR1 ENHRY, CDR2 SYGVKD. CDR3 loop: CAISEGGTATTYEQYF. As DNA, the CDR3 is TGTGCCATCAGTGAAGGGGGGACAGCGACGACCTACGAGCAGTACTTC.

The J gene is TRBJ1-2, the V gene TRBV9, with D tentatively TRBD1 (6 bases). Germline V gene lookup returns CDR1 SGDLS and CDR2 YYNGEE. Trimming removed 6 bases at V and 6 bases at J, with 15 bases between. The length of the CDR3 is 13 residues. The CDR3, as DNA: TGTGCCAGCACCGTTACAGGGAGGGATGGCTACACCTTC. The encoded protein is CASTVTGRDGYTF.

This clone was seen only a few times. The CDR3 region has the DNA TGTGCCAGCAGCCCCGGGGGATACCCAAGCACCGGGGAGCTGTTTTTT. Protein product: CASSPGGYPSTGELFF. V and J are TRBV7-9 and TRBJ2-2, with a tentative D call TRBD2 (6 bases). The germline gives CDR1 SEHNR, CDR2 FQNEAQ (reference sequence). Trimming removed 5 bases from V and 4 bases from J, with 17 bases in between. This CDR3 has 16 amino acids.

This rearrangement joins TRBV7-9 to TRBJ1-2, with 10 bases fitting TRBD1. The CDR3 contains 13 residues. The V segment lost 3 bases and the J segment 8 bases; nucleotides outside the gene matches: 3. The V gene's germline CDR1 is SEHNR and CDR2 FQNEAQ (reference sequence). CDR3 bases: TGTGCCAGCAGCTTGACAGGGGGCCGGGGCTACACCTTC. Amino acid sequence: CASSLTGGRGYTF.